This T cell receptor beta chain derives from a study of blood T cell repertoires in COVID-19. Study in general: Spain, Italy and the United States supplied samples that represented acute and convalescent COVID-19. Sources were T cells, B-cell-depleted T cells, or PBMCs; the material itself was cDNA or gDNA.

Looked up from germline, CDR1 is SGDLS and CDR2 is YYNGEE. Trimming took off 2 bases at V and 6 bases at J, with 21 bases between the two ends. CDR3 length: 17 residues. This clone has a single count. In the original analysis: Amplified reference gene primers provided the basis for estimating nucleated cell counts. The repertoire was sequenced with immunoSEQ multiplex PCR; TCRdb's copy has only in-frame clones and lacks some. V and J calls and clone size are as listed in that table; D and trimming were resolved from the DNA. The table records 150,000 to 200,000 clones, approximately 91% of them present only once.

This sequence originates from a man between 65 and 85 years old with active or convalescent COVID-19. Sequencing used peripheral blood. This chain joins TRBV9 and TRBJ2-1, with D maybe TRBD2 (6 bases). Here the CDR3 reads CASSVYTSGGASNEQFF. CDR3 bases: TGTGCCAGCAGCGTTTACACCTCCGGCGGGGCTAGCAATGAGCAGTTCTTC.